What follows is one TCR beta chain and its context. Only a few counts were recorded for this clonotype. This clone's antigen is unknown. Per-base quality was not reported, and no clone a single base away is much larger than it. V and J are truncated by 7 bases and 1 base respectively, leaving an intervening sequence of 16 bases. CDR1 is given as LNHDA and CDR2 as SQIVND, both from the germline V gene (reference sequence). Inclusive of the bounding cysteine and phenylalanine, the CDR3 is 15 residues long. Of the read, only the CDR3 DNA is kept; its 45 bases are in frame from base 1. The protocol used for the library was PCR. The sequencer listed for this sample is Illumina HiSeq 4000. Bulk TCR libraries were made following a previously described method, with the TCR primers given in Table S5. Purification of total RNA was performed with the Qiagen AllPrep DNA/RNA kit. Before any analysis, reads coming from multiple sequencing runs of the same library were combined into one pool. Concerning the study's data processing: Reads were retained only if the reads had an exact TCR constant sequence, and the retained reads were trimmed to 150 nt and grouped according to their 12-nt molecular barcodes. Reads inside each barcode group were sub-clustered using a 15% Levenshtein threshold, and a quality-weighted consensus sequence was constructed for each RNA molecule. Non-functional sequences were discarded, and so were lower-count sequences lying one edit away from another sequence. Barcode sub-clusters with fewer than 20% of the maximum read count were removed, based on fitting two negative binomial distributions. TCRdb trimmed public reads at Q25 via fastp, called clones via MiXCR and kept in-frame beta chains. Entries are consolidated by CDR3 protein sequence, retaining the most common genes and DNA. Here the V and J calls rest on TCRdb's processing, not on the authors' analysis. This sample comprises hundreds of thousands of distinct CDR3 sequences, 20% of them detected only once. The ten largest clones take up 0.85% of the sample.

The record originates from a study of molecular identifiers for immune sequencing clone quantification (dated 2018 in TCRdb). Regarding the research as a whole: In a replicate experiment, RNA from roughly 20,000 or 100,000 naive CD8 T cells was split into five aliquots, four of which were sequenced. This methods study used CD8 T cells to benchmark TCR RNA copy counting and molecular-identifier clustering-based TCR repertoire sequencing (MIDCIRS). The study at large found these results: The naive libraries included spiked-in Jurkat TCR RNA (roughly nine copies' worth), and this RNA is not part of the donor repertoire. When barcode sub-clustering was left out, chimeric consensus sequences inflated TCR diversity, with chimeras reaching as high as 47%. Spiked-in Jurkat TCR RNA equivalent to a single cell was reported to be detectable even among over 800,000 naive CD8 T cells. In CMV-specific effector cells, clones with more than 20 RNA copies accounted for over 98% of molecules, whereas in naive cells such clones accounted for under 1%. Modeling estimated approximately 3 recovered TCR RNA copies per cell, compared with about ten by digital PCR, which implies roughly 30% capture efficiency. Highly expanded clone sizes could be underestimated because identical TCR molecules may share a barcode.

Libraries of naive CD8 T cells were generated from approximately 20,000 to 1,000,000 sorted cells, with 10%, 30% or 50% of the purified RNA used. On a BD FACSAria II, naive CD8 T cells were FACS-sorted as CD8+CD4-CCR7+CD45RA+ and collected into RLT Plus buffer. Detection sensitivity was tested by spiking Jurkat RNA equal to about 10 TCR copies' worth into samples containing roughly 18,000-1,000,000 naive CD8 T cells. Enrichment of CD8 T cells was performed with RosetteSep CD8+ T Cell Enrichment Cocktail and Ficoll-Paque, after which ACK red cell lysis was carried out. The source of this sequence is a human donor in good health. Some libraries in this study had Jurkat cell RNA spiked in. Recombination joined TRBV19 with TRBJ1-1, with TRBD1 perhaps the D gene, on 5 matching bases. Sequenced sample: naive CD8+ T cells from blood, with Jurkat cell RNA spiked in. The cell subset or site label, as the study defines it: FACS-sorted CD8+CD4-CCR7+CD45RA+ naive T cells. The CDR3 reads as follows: CASTYSWGENTEAFF. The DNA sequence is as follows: TGTGCCAGTACCTACTCTTGGGGGGAGAACACTGAAGCTTTCTTT.